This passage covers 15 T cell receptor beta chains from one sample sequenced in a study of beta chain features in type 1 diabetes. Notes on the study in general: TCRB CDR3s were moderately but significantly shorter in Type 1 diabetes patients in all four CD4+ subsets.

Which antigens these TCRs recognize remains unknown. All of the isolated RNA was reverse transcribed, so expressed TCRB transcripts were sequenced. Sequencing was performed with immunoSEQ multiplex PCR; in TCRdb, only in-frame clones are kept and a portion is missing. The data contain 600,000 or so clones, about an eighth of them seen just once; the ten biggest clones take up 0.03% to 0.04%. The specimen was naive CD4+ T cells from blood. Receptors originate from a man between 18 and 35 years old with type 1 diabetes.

CDR3 bases: TGTGCCATCCGTCCTGGACAGGGGGCGCGAGGTGAGCAGTTCTTC. Residues: CAIRPGQGARGEQFF. V gene TRBV10-3 combines with J gene TRBJ2-1, with 11 bases fitting TRBD1. This CDR3 has 15 amino acids. Trimming took 8 bases from V and 9 from J; bases not matched to a gene: 12. From germline, CDR1 is ENHRY and CDR2 SYGVKD.

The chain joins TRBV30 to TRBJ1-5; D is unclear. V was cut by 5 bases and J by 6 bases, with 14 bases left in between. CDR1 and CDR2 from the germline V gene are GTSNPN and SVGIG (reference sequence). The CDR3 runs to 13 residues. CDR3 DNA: TGTGCCTGGGCCTCTGCATCGGTTCAGCCCCAGCATTTT. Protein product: CAWASASVQPQHF.

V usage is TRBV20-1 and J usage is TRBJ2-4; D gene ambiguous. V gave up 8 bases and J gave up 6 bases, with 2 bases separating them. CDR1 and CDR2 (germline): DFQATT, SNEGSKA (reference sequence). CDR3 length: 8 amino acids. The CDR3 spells CSPNIQYF. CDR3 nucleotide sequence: TGCAGTCCAAACATTCAGTACTTC.

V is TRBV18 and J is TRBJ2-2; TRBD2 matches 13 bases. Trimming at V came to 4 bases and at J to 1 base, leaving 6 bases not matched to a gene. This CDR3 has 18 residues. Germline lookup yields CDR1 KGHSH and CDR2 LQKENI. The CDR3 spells CASSRRTSGSGNTGELFF. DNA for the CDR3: TGTGCCAGCTCACGCCGGACTAGCGGGAGTGGGAACACCGGGGAGCTGTTTTTT.

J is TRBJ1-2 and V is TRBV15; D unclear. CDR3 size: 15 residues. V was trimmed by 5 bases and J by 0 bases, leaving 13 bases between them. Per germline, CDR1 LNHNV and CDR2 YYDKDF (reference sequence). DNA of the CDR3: TGTGCCACCAGCCCCCCTTGGGAGTCTAACTATGGCTACACCTTC. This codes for CATSPPWESNYGYTF.

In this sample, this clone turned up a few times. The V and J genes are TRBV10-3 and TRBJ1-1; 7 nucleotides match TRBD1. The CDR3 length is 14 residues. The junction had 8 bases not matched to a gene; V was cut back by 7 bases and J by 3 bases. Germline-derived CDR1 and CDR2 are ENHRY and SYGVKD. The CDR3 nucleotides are TGTGCCATCACCCGACAGGGTCAGGACACTGAAGCTTTCTTT. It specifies CAITRQGQDTEAFF.

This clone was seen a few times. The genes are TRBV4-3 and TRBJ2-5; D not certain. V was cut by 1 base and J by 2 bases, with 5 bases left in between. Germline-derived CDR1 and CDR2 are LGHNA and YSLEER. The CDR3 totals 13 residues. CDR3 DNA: TGCGCCAGCAGCCAAGCGGTTCAAGAGACCCAGTACTTC. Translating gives CASSQAVQETQYF.

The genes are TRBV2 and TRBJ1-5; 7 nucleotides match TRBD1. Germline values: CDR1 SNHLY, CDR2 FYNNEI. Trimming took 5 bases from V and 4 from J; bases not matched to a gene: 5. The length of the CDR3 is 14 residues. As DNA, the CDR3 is TGTGCCAGCAGTTTACAGGGGTCGAATCAGCCCCAGCATTTT. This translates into CASSLQGSNQPQHF. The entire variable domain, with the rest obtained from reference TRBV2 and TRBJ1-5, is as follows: EPEVTQTPSHQVTQMGQEVILRCVPISNHLYFYWYRQILGQKVEFLVSFYNNEISEKSEIFDDQFSVERPDGSNFTLKIRSTKLEDSAMYFCASSLQGSNQPQHFGDGTRLSIL.

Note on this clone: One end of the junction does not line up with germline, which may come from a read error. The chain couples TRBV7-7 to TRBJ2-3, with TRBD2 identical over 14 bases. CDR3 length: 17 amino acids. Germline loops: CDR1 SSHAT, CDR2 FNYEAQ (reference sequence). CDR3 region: CASSPGLAGASTDTQYF. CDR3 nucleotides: TGTGCTAGCAGCCCGGGACTAGCGGGGGCTAGCACAGATACGCAGTATTTT.

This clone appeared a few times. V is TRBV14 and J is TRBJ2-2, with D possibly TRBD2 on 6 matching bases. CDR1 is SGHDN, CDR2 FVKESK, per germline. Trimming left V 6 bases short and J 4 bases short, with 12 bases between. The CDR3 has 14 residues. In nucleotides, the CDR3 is TGTGCCAGCAGACTTAGCGGAACCACCGGGGAGCTGTTTTTT. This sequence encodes CASRLSGTTGELFF.

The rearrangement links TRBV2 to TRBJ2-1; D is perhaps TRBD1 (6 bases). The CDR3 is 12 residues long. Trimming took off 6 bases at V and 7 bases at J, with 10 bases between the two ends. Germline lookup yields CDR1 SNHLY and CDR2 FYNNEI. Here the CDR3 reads CASRLGANEQFF. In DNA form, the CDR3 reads TGTGCCAGCAGATTGGGGGCGAATGAGCAGTTCTTC.

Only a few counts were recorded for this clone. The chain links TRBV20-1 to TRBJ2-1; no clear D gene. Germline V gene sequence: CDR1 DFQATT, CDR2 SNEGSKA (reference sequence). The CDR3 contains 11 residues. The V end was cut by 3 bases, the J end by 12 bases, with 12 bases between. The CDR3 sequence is CSASLNGWQFF. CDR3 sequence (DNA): TGCAGTGCTAGCCTCAATGGATGGCAGTTCTTC.

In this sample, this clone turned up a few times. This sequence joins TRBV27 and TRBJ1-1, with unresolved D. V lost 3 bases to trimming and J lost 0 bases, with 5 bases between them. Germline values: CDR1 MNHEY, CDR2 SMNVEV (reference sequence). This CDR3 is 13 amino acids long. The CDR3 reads CASSLELNTEAFF. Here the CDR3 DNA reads TGTGCCAGCAGTTTGGAGTTGAACACTGAAGCTTTCTTT.

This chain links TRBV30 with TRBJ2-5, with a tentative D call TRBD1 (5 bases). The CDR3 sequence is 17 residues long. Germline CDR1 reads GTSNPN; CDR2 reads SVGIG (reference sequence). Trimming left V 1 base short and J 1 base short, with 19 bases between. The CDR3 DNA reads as TGTGCCTGGAGTGCAGGGTTCAGAACTTTACTCCAAGAGACCCAGTACTTC. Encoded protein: CAWSAGFRTLLQETQYF.

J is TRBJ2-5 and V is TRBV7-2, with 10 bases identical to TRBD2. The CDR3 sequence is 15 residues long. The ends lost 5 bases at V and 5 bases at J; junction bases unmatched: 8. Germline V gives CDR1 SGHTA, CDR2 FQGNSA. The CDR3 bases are TGTGCCAGCAGCCCCAGACTAGCGGGTCGGGAGACCCAGTACTTC. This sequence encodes CASSPRLAGRETQYF.